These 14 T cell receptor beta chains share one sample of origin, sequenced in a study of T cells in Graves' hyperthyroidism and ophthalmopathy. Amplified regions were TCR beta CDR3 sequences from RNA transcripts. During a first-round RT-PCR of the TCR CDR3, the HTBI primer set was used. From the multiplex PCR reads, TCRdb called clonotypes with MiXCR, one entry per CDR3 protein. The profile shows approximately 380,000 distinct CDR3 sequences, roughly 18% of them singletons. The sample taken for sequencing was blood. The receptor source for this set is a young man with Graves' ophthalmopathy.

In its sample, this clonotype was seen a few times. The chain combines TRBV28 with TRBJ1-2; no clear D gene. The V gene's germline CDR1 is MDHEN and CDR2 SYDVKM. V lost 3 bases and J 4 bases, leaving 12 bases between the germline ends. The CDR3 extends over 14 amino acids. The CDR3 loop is CASSFEGTTYGYTF. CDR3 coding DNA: TGTGCCAGCAGTTTTGAGGGTACCACCTATGGCTACACCTTC.

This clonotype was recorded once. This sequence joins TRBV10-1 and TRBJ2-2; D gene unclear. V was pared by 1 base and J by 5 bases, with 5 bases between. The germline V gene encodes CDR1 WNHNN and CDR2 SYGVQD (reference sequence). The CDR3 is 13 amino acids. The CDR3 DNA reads TGCGCCAGCAGTGAGTGGCGTACCGGGGAGCTGTTTTTT. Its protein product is CASSEWRTGELFF.

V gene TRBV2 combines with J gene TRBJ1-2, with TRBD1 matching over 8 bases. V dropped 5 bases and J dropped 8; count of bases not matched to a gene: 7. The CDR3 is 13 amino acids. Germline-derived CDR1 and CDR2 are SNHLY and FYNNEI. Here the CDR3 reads CASSTGQGTGYTF. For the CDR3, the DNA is TGTGCCAGCAGTACAGGACAGGGTACGGGCTACACCTTC.

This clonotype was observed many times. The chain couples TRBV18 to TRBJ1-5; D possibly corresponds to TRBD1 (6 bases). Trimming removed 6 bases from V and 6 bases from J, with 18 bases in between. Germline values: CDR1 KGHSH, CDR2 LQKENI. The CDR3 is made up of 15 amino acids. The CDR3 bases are TGTGCCAGCTCCATCGCCGGGGGGCTGGGTCAGCCCCAGCATTTT. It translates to CASSIAGGLGQPQHF.

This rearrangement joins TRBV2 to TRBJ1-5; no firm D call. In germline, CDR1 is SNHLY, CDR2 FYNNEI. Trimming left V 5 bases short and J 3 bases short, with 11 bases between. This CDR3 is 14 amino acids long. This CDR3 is CASSLGLNNQPQHF. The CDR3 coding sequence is TGTGCCAGCAGTTTAGGGTTGAACAATCAGCCCCAGCATTTT.

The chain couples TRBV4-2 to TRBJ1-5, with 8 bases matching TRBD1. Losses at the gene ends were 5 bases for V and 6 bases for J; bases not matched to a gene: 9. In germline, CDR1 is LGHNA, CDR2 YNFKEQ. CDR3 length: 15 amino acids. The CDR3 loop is CASSARTGLFQPQHF. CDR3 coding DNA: TGTGCCAGCAGCGCTAGGACAGGGCTATTTCAGCCCCAGCATTTT.

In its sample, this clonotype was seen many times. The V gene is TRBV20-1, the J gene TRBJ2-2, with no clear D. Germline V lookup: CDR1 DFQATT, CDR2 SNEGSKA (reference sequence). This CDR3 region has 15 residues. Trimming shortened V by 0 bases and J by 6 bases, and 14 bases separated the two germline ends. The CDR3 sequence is CSARDRVPTAGELFF. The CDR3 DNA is TGCAGTGCTAGAGATCGGGTCCCGACGGCCGGGGAGCTGTTTTTT.

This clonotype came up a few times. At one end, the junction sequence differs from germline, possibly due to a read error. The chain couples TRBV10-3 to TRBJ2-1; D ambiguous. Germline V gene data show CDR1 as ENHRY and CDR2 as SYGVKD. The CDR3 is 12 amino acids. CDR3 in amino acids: CAIGESTAGQFF. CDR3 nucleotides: TGTGCCATCGGTGAGTCGACGGCAGGGCAGTTCTTC.

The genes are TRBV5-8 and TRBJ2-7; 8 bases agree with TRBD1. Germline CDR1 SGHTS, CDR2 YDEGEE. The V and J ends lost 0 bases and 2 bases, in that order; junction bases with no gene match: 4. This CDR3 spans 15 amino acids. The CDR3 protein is CASSLEDREPYEQYF. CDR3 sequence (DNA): TGTGCCAGCAGCTTGGAGGACAGGGAACCCTACGAGCAGTACTTC.

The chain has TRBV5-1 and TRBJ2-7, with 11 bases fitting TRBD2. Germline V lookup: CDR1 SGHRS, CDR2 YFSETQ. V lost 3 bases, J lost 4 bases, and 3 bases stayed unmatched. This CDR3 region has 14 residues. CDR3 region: CASSSGLADYEQYF. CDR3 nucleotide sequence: TGCGCCAGCAGCTCGGGACTAGCGGATTACGAGCAGTACTTC.

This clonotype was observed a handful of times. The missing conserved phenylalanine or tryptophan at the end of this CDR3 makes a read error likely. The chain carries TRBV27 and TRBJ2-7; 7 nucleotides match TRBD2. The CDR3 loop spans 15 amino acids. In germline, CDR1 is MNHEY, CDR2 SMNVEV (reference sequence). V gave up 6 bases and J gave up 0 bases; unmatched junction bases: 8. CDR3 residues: CASSGKRGFSYEQYL. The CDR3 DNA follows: TGTGCCAGCAGCGGTAAGCGGGGTTTCTCCTACGAGCAGTACCTC.

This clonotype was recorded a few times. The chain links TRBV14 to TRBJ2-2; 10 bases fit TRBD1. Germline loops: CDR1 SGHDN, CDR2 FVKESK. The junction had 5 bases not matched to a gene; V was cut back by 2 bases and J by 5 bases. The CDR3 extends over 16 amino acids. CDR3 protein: CASSQRQGAETGELFF. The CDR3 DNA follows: TGTGCCAGCAGCCAACGACAGGGGGCCGAAACCGGGGAGCTGTTTTTT. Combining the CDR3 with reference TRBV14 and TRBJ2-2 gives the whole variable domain EAGVTQFPSHSVIEKGQTVTLRCDPISGHDNLYWYRRVMGKEIKFLLHFVKESKQDESGMPNNRFLAERTGGTYSTLKVQPAELEDSGVYFCASSQRQGAETGELFFGEGSRLTVL.

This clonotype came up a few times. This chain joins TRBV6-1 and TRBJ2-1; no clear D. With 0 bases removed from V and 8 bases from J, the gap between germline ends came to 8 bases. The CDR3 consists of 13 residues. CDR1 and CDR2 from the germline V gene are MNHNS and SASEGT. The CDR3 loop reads CASSEAGLDEQFF. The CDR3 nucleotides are TGTGCCAGCAGTGAAGCTGGGCTGGATGAGCAGTTCTTC.

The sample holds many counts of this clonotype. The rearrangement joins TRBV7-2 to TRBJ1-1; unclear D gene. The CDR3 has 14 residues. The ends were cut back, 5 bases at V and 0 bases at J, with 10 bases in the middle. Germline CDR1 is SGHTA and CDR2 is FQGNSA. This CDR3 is CASSINEVNTEAFF. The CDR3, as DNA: TGTGCCAGCAGCATAAACGAAGTGAACACTGAAGCTTTCTTT.